Listed here are 15 T cell receptor beta chains from one sample, sequenced in a study of T cell responses to AZD1222 COVID-19 vaccine. Sequencing was performed with immunoSEQ multiplex PCR; in TCRdb, only in-frame clones are kept and a portion is missing. This sample has some 100,000 clones, with roughly nine tenths found just once. The material was peripheral blood, obtained on day 0 of AZD1222 vaccination. Receptors were obtained from an adult in good health.

This clone was counted between two and nine times. The CDR3 coding sequence is TGTGCCAGCAGCCACCAGGGGGGGCGCGGGTCCTACGAGCAGTACTTC. Protein product: CASSHQGGRGSYEQYF. This chain connects TRBV7-8 to TRBJ2-7; D tentatively fits TRBD1 or TRBD2 (7 bases each). Trimming removed 5 bases at V and 1 base at J, with 18 bases between. In germline, CDR1 is SGHVS, CDR2 FQNEAQ. The CDR3 length is 16 residues.

This chain's CDR3 is CASSLALAGVSDTQYF. CDR3 bases: TGTGCCAGCAGCTTGGCGCTAGCGGGAGTGTCAGATACGCAGTATTTT. This chain links TRBV5-4 with TRBJ2-3; 10 positions agree with TRBD2. Germline V gene lookup returns CDR1 SGHNT and CDR2 YYREEE (reference sequence). This CDR3 is 16 amino acids long. V was clipped by 0 bases and J by 4 bases; unmatched bases: 5.

This chain uses TRBV9 with TRBJ2-1; D unresolved. CDR1 is SGDLS, CDR2 YYNGEE, per germline. Trimming left V 7 bases short and J 0 bases short, with 8 bases between. This CDR3 has 13 amino acids. In DNA, the CDR3 is TGTGCCAGCGGATCCACCTCCTACAATGAGCAGTTCTTC. Residues: CASGSTSYNEQFF.

The chain combines TRBV4-1 with TRBJ1-2, with D possibly matching TRBD1 (6 bases). The CDR3 contains 15 residues. The germline V and J ends were trimmed by 4 bases and 7 bases, with 19 bases remaining between them. CDR1 is MGHRA and CDR2 is YSYEKL in the germline V gene. The CDR3 region is CASSPPGATVSGYTF. CDR3 coding DNA: TGCGCCAGCAGCCCCCCAGGGGCTACGGTGAGTGGCTACACCTTC.

The chain uses TRBV19 and TRBJ2-2; D may be TRBD2 (6 bases). The germline V gene encodes CDR1 LNHDA and CDR2 SQIVND (reference sequence). The CDR3 covers 18 residues. V was clipped by 4 bases and J by 2 bases, with 20 bases between them. For the CDR3, the DNA is TGTGCCAGTAGTAGCCCGCTCAAGTGGCGGGAAAACACCGGGGAGCTGTTTTTT. Translation: CASSSPLKWRENTGELFF.

The CDR3 DNA reads TGTGCCAGCAGCTTAGGGGGGCAAGAGACCCAGTACTTC. It yields the protein CASSLGGQETQYF. This chain joins TRBV7-8 and TRBJ2-5; either TRBD1 or TRBD2 may fit D (5 bases each). This CDR3 is built from 13 residues. Germline V CDR1 and CDR2: SGHVS, FQNEAQ. V was trimmed by 1 base and J by 2 bases, leaving 5 bases between them.

The V gene is TRBV28, the J gene TRBJ1-4, with D possibly being TRBD1 (5 bases). CDR1 MDHEN and CDR2 SYDVKM come from the germline V gene. With 11 bases removed from V and 5 bases from J, the gap between germline ends came to 9 bases. The CDR3 is 11 residues long. CDR3 sequence reads: CARDRNEKLFF. DNA for the CDR3: TGTGCCCGGGACCGAAATGAAAAACTGTTTTTT.

This clone occurred once. V is TRBV14 and J is TRBJ2-2; weak D call: TRBD1 (6 bases). The ends were cut back, 4 bases at V and 6 bases at J, with 15 bases in the middle. Germline V CDR1 and CDR2: SGHDN, FVKESK. This CDR3 is built from 15 residues. The CDR3 region has the DNA TGTGCCAGCAGCCGTCTGGGGGCGGTTGCCGGGGAGCTGTTTTTT. Translation gives CASSRLGAVAGELFF.

The chain carries TRBV15 and TRBJ1-4; 7 nucleotides agree with TRBD1. V was pared by 8 bases and J by 4 bases, with 7 bases of the junction left unmatched. The germline V gene encodes CDR1 LNHNV and CDR2 YYDKDF (reference sequence). This CDR3 region has 14 residues. The CDR3: CATRYDRDNEKLFF. For the CDR3, the DNA is TGTGCCACCCGGTACGACAGGGATAATGAAAAACTGTTTTTT.

This clone was recorded a few times. The rearrangement joins TRBV5-8 to TRBJ2-5; 16 bases map to TRBD2. The ends lost 4 bases at V and 3 bases at J; junction bases unmatched: 6. Germline V gene lookup returns CDR1 SGHTS and CDR2 YDEGEE. The CDR3 consists of 17 residues. In nucleotides, the CDR3 is TGTGCCAGCAGCGCTGGGACTAGCGGGGGGGCCGAAGAGACCCAGTACTTC. This encodes CASSAGTSGGAEETQYF.

CDR3 loop: CASSPYAGPEKLFF. CDR3 nucleotide sequence: TGTGCCAGCAGCCCCTACGCGGGGCCTGAAAAACTGTTTTTT. This sequence joins TRBV11-1 and TRBJ1-4; D possibly corresponds to TRBD1 (5 bases). Trimming left V 5 bases short and J 7 bases short, with 14 bases between. Germline CDR1 and CDR2: SGHAT and FQDESV (reference sequence). This CDR3 is 14 amino acids long.

V gene TRBV12-5 combines with J gene TRBJ1-4; a possible D gene is TRBD1 (5 bases). From germline, CDR1 is LGHNT and CDR2 FRNRAP. Deletions cut 4 bases from V and 7 bases from J, with 25 bases between. The CDR3 is 18 residues long. The CDR3 here is CASGSWAPQRGVSEKLFF. The CDR3 nucleotides are TGTGCTAGTGGTTCGTGGGCCCCCCAGAGGGGAGTAAGTGAAAAACTGTTTTTT.

This clone has only one observation. The chain couples TRBV18 to TRBJ2-7; TRBD2 matches at 11 bases. Trimming at V came to 5 bases and at J to 5 bases, leaving 11 bases not matched to a gene. The CDR3 is made up of 16 amino acids. Germline lookup yields CDR1 KGHSH and CDR2 LQKENI. For the CDR3, the DNA is TGTGCCAGCTCATCCAAACTAGCGGGAGATTATCACGAGCAGTACTTC. It encodes CASSSKLAGDYHEQYF.

V usage is TRBV25-1 and J usage is TRBJ2-5; D gene unclear. The germline V gene encodes CDR1 MGHDK and CDR2 SYGVNS. The germline V and J ends were trimmed by 4 bases and 5 bases, with 8 bases remaining between them. The CDR3 is made up of 12 amino acids. DNA of the CDR3: TGTGCCAGCAGTGGAACCGGGGAGACCCAGTACTTC. As protein: CASSGTGETQYF.

The chain recombines TRBV5-1 with TRBJ2-1, with TRBD2 matching over 9 bases. Germline values: CDR1 SGHRS, CDR2 YFSETQ. V lost 10 bases and J lost 2; bases outside the gene matches: 16. The CDR3 totals 17 residues. CDR3 DNA: TGCGCCTCAAACGCGGCTAGCGGGGTGATAACCTACAATGAGCAGTTCTTC. It specifies CASNAASGVITYNEQFF.